Below, 25 T cell receptor beta chains from the same sample are listed, as sequenced in a study of early T cells in non-severe SARS-CoV-2 infection. In TCRdb, the 5' RACE reads were re-called with MiXCR into one record per CDR3 protein. The sample lists roughly 50,000 distinct CDR3 sequences; 9.3% were seen once. Sequencing was done on a sample of whole blood. The receptor set was obtained from an adult who was a healthcare worker with PCR-confirmed SARS-CoV-2 infection or an uninfected control (not recorded which).

This clonotype was picked up many times. The chain recombines TRBV5-6 with TRBJ2-7, with a tentative D call TRBD1 (7 bases). There are 16 residues in the CDR3. CDR1 and CDR2 (germline): SGHDT, YYEEEE. Trimming removed 5 bases at V and 2 bases at J, with 20 bases between. The DNA for the CDR3 is TGTGCCAGCAGACCCCGACGGGGGACAGAACCCTACGAGCAGTACTTC. Its protein product is CASRPRRGTEPYEQYF. Full variable domain (missing parts from reference TRBV5-6 and TRBJ2-7): DAGVTQSPTHLIKTRGQQVTLRCSPKSGHDTVSWYQQALGQGPQFIFQYYEEEERQRGNFPDRFSGHQFPNYSSELNVNALLLGDSALYLCASRPRRGTEPYEQYFGPGTRLTVT.

At least ten counts were recorded for this clonotype. V is TRBV20-1 and J is TRBJ2-7, with no clear D. V was cut by 3 bases and J by 1 base, with 7 bases left in between. This CDR3 is 12 amino acids long. Germline V CDR1 and CDR2: DFQATT, SNEGSKA (reference sequence). Here the CDR3 reads CSASWDSYEQYF. DNA of the CDR3: TGCAGTGCTAGTTGGGATTCCTACGAGCAGTACTTC.

This clonotype was detected many times. The chain couples TRBV27 to TRBJ1-6; no reliable D call. From germline, CDR1 is MNHEY and CDR2 SMNVEV (reference sequence). The CDR3 is made up of 17 amino acids. The V end was cut by 0 bases, the J end by 0 bases, with 9 bases between. This chain's CDR3 is CASSLSGILSYNSPLHF. CDR3 in DNA: TGTGCCAGCAGTTTATCCGGGATCCTCTCCTATAATTCACCCCTCCACTTT.

This clonotype was recorded at least ten times. V gene TRBV7-9 combines with J gene TRBJ2-7; TRBD1 might be the D (6 bases). Looked up from germline, CDR1 is SEHNR and CDR2 is FQNEAQ (reference sequence). The CDR3 length is 13 residues. V dropped 5 bases and J dropped 3 bases, with 11 bases sitting between them. The CDR3 nucleotides read TGTGCCAGCAGCCCGACAGGTAACTACGAGCAGTACTTC. Translating it yields CASSPTGNYEQYF.

This clonotype was found many times. The genes are TRBV2 and TRBJ1-2; no clear D gene. This CDR3 region has 14 residues. V lost 8 bases, J lost 4 bases, and 17 bases lay in between. The germline CDR1 and CDR2 sequences are SNHLY and FYNNEI. CDR3 sequence reads: CASSGVMGPYGYTF. DNA for the CDR3: TGTGCCAGCTCGGGAGTGATGGGCCCCTATGGCTACACCTTC.

This clonotype came up a few times. The chain combines TRBV7-2 with TRBJ1-1; possible D gene TRBD1, 6 bases. Trimming took 5 bases from V and 7 from J, leaving 14 bases between them. The CDR3 extends over 13 amino acids. Germline V gene lookup returns CDR1 SGHTA and CDR2 FQGNSA. This chain's CDR3 is CASSDRTGLEAFF. The CDR3 coding sequence is TGTGCCAGCAGCGACCGAACAGGGCTTGAAGCTTTCTTT.

This clonotype was picked up a small number of times. V usage is TRBV18 and J usage is TRBJ1-2; D gene uncertain. V lost 5 bases and J 0 bases, leaving 10 bases between the germline ends. The CDR3 is made up of 14 amino acids. The germline V gene has CDR1 KGHSH and CDR2 LQKENI. The CDR3 bases are TGTGCCAGCTCATTAGGGCAGACTAACTATGGCTACACCTTC. It encodes CASSLGQTNYGYTF.

This clonotype occurred many times. The rearrangement joins TRBV7-2 to TRBJ2-1, with TRBD2 as a possible D gene (6 bases). CDR3 length: 14 residues. Germline V gene lookup returns CDR1 SGHTA and CDR2 FQGNSA. V lost 4 bases to trimming and J lost 7 bases, with 14 bases between them. CDR3 region: CASSSRARGNEQFF. In DNA form, the CDR3 reads TGTGCCAGCAGCTCCCGGGCCCGGGGGAATGAGCAGTTCTTC.

At least ten counts were recorded for this clonotype. The V and J genes are TRBV6-2 or TRBV6-3 and TRBJ2-3; TRBD2 aligns across 9 bases. Germline V gene data show CDR1 as MNHEY and CDR2 as SVGEGT. Trimming at V came to 2 bases and at J to 1 base, leaving 7 bases not matched to a gene. The length of the CDR3 is 17 residues. CDR3: CASSYKGASGGTDTQYF. The CDR3 DNA reads as TGTGCCAGCAGTTACAAAGGGGCTAGCGGGGGCACAGATACGCAGTATTTT.

This clonotype was observed many times. The V gene is TRBV12-1, the J gene TRBJ1-6. TRBV12-1 constitutes a pseudogene. This CDR3 has 19 amino acids. CDR3 in amino acids: CASSISTLEFEGRRSPLHF. CDR3 nucleotides: TGTGCCAGCAGCATAAGCACTCTAGAGTTTGAAGGAAGGAGGTCACCCCTCCACTTT.

This clonotype has at least ten counts. The V gene is TRBV7-6, the J gene TRBJ2-2; D uncertain. The CDR3 loop spans 15 amino acids. V shed 2 bases and J shed 5 bases, with 12 bases lying between them. Per germline, CDR1 SGHVS and CDR2 FNYEAQ. CDR3 amino acids: CASSLNSYQTGELFF. As DNA, the CDR3 is TGTGCCAGCAGCTTAAACTCCTACCAAACCGGGGAGCTGTTTTTT.

This clonotype was recorded at least ten times. The rearrangement links TRBV5-5 to TRBJ1-2, with 9 positions matching TRBD1. The CDR3 is 18 amino acids. Germline V gives CDR1 SGHKS, CDR2 YYEKEE (reference sequence). V gave up 4 bases and J gave up 4 bases; unmatched junction bases: 17. The CDR3 region has the DNA TGTGCCAGCAGCCCTGTTTTCCGGGACAGGGTAAGAGGCTATGGCTACACCTTC. It is translated as CASSPVFRDRVRGYGYTF.

V is TRBV3-1 and J is TRBJ2-2; tentative D call: TRBD1 (6 bases). This CDR3 comprises 14 residues. CDR1 is LGHDT, CDR2 YNNKEL, per germline (reference sequence). Deletions cut 7 bases from V and 0 bases from J, with 9 bases between. CDR3 in DNA: TGTGCCAGCACAGGGGCGGCGAACACCGGGGAGCTGTTTTTT. Residues: CASTGAANTGELFF.

This clonotype came up many times. V and J are TRBV11-2 and TRBJ1-4, with 7 bases matching TRBD1. V shed 3 bases and J 8 bases; nucleotides not matched to a gene: 6. The CDR3 is 14 amino acids. Germline values: CDR1 SGHAT, CDR2 FQNNGV. The CDR3 bases are TGTGCCAGCAGCTTTGACAGGGCGGGGGAAAAACTGTTTTTT. Translating gives CASSFDRAGEKLFF.

This clonotype showed up just a few times. This sequence joins TRBV6-6 and TRBJ1-4; D perhaps matches TRBD1 (5 bases). V was cut by 6 bases and J by 4 bases, with 15 bases left in between. CDR1 and CDR2 from the germline V gene are MNHNY and SVGAGI (reference sequence). The CDR3 has 15 residues. The CDR3, as DNA: TGTGCCAGCAGACCGGTGGCAGGGAGTAATGAAAAACTGTTTTTT. It specifies CASRPVAGSNEKLFF.

This clonotype was observed a handful of times. The chain links TRBV24-1 to TRBJ2-3, with D maybe TRBD2 (5 bases). The V end was cut by 5 bases, the J end by 10 bases, with 12 bases between. From germline, CDR1 is KGHDR and CDR2 SFDVKD. The CDR3 runs 12 residues. CDR3 loop: CATSGGDTSQYF. CDR3 coding DNA: TGTGCCACCAGTGGGGGAGACACCTCGCAGTATTTT.

The chain employs TRBV20-1 and TRBJ2-7; 7 bases align to TRBD1. The CDR3 is made up of 13 amino acids. The V and J ends lost 6 bases and 6 bases, in that order; junction bases with no gene match: 11. Germline V CDR1 and CDR2: DFQATT, SNEGSKA (reference sequence). The CDR3 coding sequence is TGCAGTGCAACGGACAGGCCGGCGGTCGAGCAGTACTTC. This codes for CSATDRPAVEQYF.

This chain joins TRBV14 and TRBJ2-1; D is ambiguous. Per germline, CDR1 SGHDN and CDR2 FVKESK. Trimming took off 4 bases at V and 3 bases at J, with 13 bases between the two ends. This CDR3 spans 15 amino acids. The CDR3 loop reads CASSLPGLGYNEQFF. In DNA form, the CDR3 reads TGTGCCAGCAGCCTACCCGGGCTAGGCTACAATGAGCAGTTCTTC.

The sample holds many counts of this clonotype. The chain employs TRBV11-2 and TRBJ2-5, with 11 nucleotides matching TRBD2. Germline V gene data show CDR1 as SGHAT and CDR2 as FQNNGV. V trimming: 6 bases; J trimming: 5 bases; junction bases outside the gene matches: 11. The CDR3 runs to 16 residues. CDR3 in DNA: TGTGCCAGCAGGATACCTGGCACTAGCGGGAGTGAGACCCAGTACTTC. Protein: CASRIPGTSGSETQYF.

The table lists this clonotype with many counts. The gene calls are TRBV18 and TRBJ2-7, with D possibly matching TRBD1 (5 bases). From germline, CDR1 is KGHSH and CDR2 LQKENI. V was shortened by 2 bases and J by 6 bases, with 11 bases between the two germline ends. The CDR3 contains 13 residues. CDR3 amino acids: CASSPGAGREQYF. CDR3 coding DNA: TGTGCCAGCTCACCAGGGGCAGGGCGCGAGCAGTACTTC.

This clonotype was observed many times. The chain carries TRBV20-1 and TRBJ2-6; unclear D gene. Trimming shortened V by 1 base and J by 0 bases, and 4 bases separated the two germline ends. The CDR3 is 14 amino acids. Germline V gives CDR1 DFQATT, CDR2 SNEGSKA (reference sequence). CDR3 DNA sequence: TGCAGTGCTAGAGCCACCTCTGGGGCCAACGTCCTGACTTTC. This encodes CSARATSGANVLTF.

This clonotype was detected ten times or more. The chain recombines TRBV7-2 with TRBJ2-1; 7 nucleotides agree with TRBD2. The CDR3 length is 13 residues. Germline CDR1 SGHTA, CDR2 FQGNSA. Germline trimming cut 3 bases from V and 9 bases from J; bases unmatched to any gene: 5. CDR3 amino acids: CASSLDWGGEQFF. CDR3 sequence (DNA): TGTGCCAGCAGCTTGGACTGGGGGGGTGAGCAGTTCTTC.

This clonotype showed up many times. The chain links TRBV4-3 to TRBJ2-1; 13 bases are a match to TRBD2. CDR1 is LGHNA and CDR2 is YSLEER in the germline V gene. The CDR3 consists of 17 residues. The V segment lost 0 bases and the J segment 9 bases; nucleotides outside the gene matches: 8. CDR3 in DNA: TGCGCCAGCAGCCAAGACCATGGGACTAGCGGGATGGGTGAGCAGTTCTTC. This encodes CASSQDHGTSGMGEQFF.

To note about this clonotype: At one of its ends the junction is not consistent with the germline gene, which may arise from a read error. J is TRBJ2-7 and V is TRBV3-1, with 8 bases identical to TRBD2. In germline, CDR1 is LGHDT, CDR2 YNNKEL (reference sequence). This CDR3 contains 13 residues. CDR3 sequence: CASSQGNSGACNF. CDR3 nucleotide sequence: TGTGCCAGCAGCCAAGGAAATAGCGGGGCCTGCAACTTC.

The chain couples TRBV12-3 or TRBV12-4 to TRBJ1-5, with 8 positions matching TRBD1. The ends lost 5 bases at V and 9 bases at J; junction bases unmatched: 9. This CDR3 has 14 residues. The CDR3 DNA reads TGTGCCAGCAGTCCGACAGGGGAGATCAGGCCCCAGCATTTT. This gives the protein CASSPTGEIRPQHF.